The source of this TCR beta chain is a study of cytomegalovirus exposure and HLA in healthy donors. Data came from immunoSEQ multiplex PCR; TCRdb stores just in-frame clones and leaves some out. Counted here are over 45,000 clones, more than 80% occurring once; the ten biggest clones make up under 7%. Findings of the study overall: First-cohort TCR clusters were later found to tend to co-occur in the 90 to 150 validation repertoires. Listed as cytomegalovirus-associated were over 150 TCR beta chains. Rarity marked most TCR sequences, yet some public TCRs occurred in many donors.

Worth noting for this clone: Its antigen is not known.

Sequenced: PBMCs. The sequence was obtained from a woman younger than 30 in good health and CMV-seronegative.

CDR3 bases: TGTGCCAGCAGCCATGGACTAGGATGGGACACCGGGGAGCTGTTTTTT. Encoded protein: CASSHGLGWDTGELFF. J is TRBJ2-2 and V is TRBV14, with TRBD2 matching over 7 bases. V shed 3 bases and J 3 bases; nucleotides not matched to a gene: 7. The length of the CDR3 is 16 residues. Germline V CDR1 and CDR2: SGHDN, FVKESK.